This TCR beta chain appears in the sequencing data of a study of blood T cell repertoires in COVID-19. The table came from immunoSEQ multiplex PCR; TCRdb's copy has only in-frame clones and leaves some out. This sample has 350,000 to 550,000 clones, with 75% to 90% found just once. This CDR3 contains 15 residues. Germline V CDR1 and CDR2: MDHEN, SYDVKM. The ends lost 6 bases at V and 3 bases at J; junction bases unmatched: 10. The specimen was peripheral blood. This TCR derives from a woman aged 30 to 39 with acute or convalescent COVID-19. J is TRBJ2-7 and V is TRBV28; 8 bases map to TRBD1. DNA of the CDR3: TGTGCCAGCAGCCCATATTACACAGGGGGCTACGAGCAGTACTTC. Amino acids: CASSPYYTGGYEQYF. Complete variable domain (other parts from reference TRBV28 and TRBJ2-7): DVKVTQSSRYLVKRTGEKVFLECVQDMDHENMFWYRQDPGLGLRLIYFSYDVKMKEKGDIPEGYSVSREKKERFSLILESASTNQTSMYLCASSPYYTGGYEQYFGPGTRLTVT.